The 20 T cell receptor beta chains given below trace back to one sample, sequenced in a study of regulatory T cells in long-lasting Graves disease. Researchers made TCR beta libraries by using iRepertoire HTBI primers and running Arm-PCR on CDR3 regions. TCRdb passed the multiplex PCR reads through MiXCR, listing each CDR3 protein once. Among hundreds of thousands of distinct CDR3 sequences listed, less than 25% were seen once. Time point defined: persistent/refractory GD, antithyroid drugs over 5 years with positive TRAb. Construction of the TCR library relied on RNA isolated from PBMCs. This specimen was peripheral blood mononuclear cells (PBMCs), taken when the disease was refractory, from a patient treated with antithyroid drugs. Receptor source: a female donor with Graves disease.

This clonotype came up many times. The V gene is TRBV20-1, the J gene TRBJ2-7, with a tentative D call TRBD1 (7 bases). This CDR3 has 15 amino acids. Per the germline V gene, CDR1 is DFQATT and CDR2 is SNEGSKA (reference sequence). V gave up 2 bases and J gave up 2 bases, with 16 bases separating them. The CDR3 loop reads CSARSSGGNTYEQYF. CDR3 in DNA: TGCAGTGCTAGAAGTTCAGGGGGGAACACCTACGAGCAGTACTTC.

The chain links TRBV5-1 to TRBJ1-2, with a possible D match to TRBD1 (5 bases). The CDR3 consists of 14 residues. CDR1 and CDR2 from the germline V gene are SGHRS and YFSETQ. V was clipped by 5 bases and J by 7 bases, with 18 bases between them. The DNA of the CDR3 is TGCGCCAGCAGATCTAGTGAAGGGGCGCGTGGCTACACCTTC. Amino acid sequence: CASRSSEGARGYTF.

This clonotype was picked up many times. V gene TRBV19 combines with J gene TRBJ1-1; D remains ambiguous. Germline CDR1 is LNHDA and CDR2 is SQIVND (reference sequence). This CDR3 is built from 15 residues. Between the trimmed V and J ends, which lost 3 bases and 0 bases, there was a span of 11 bases. CDR3 residues: CASSMLSGLNTEAFF. CDR3 coding DNA: TGTGCCAGTAGTATGCTTTCGGGGTTGAACACTGAAGCTTTCTTT.

The J gene is TRBJ2-4, the V gene TRBV6-2 or TRBV6-3, with 15 bases matching TRBD2. Germline values: CDR1 MNHEY, CDR2 SVGEGT. Germline trimming cut 6 bases from V and 8 bases from J; bases unmatched to any gene: 11. The CDR3 has 17 residues. The CDR3 protein is CASRSPGLAGGGDIQYF. CDR3 DNA sequence: TGTGCCAGCAGATCCCCGGGACTAGCGGGGGGCGGGGACATTCAGTACTTC.

This clonotype has just a few counts. The chain recombines TRBV20-1 with TRBJ2-5, with a possible D match to TRBD1 (5 bases). The V gene lost 2 bases and the J gene lost 0 bases, with 10 bases spanning the gap. Germline loops: CDR1 DFQATT, CDR2 SNEGSKA (reference sequence). The CDR3 spans 14 residues. In nucleotides, the CDR3 is TGCAGTGCTAGATATCGGACACACCAAGAGACCCAGTACTTC. Protein sequence: CSARYRTHQETQYF.

The chain recombines TRBV28 with TRBJ2-1; D is perhaps TRBD2 (5 bases). Germline V CDR1 and CDR2: MDHEN, SYDVKM. V dropped 6 bases and J dropped 8 bases, with 20 bases sitting between them. This CDR3 has 15 residues. CDR3 amino acids: CASSPGTGLGDEQFF. CDR3 nucleotides: TGTGCCAGCAGCCCCGGAACCGGACTTGGCGATGAGCAGTTCTTC.

This chain connects TRBV28 to TRBJ2-4; TRBD2 matches at 8 bases. After removal of 6 bases from V and 0 bases from J, the junction contained 19 bases not matched to a gene. The CDR3 totals 20 residues. Germline V gene data show CDR1 as MDHEN and CDR2 as SYDVKM. The CDR3 sequence: CASRVFGRSRGGRAKNIQYF. The CDR3 DNA is TGTGCCAGCAGAGTTTTTGGAAGATCTCGGGGGGGACGAGCCAAAAACATTCAGTACTTC.

J is TRBJ1-6 and V is TRBV19; no reliable D call. This CDR3 is built from 14 residues. Germline V lookup: CDR1 LNHDA, CDR2 SQIVND (reference sequence). Trimming pared 3 bases from V and 10 bases from J, leaving 13 bases between. The CDR3 DNA follows: TGTGCCAGTAGTATTTCATTTTCGATGTCACCCCTCCACTTT. Amino acids: CASSISFSMSPLHF.

This clonotype was counted only a few times. The chain has TRBV7-9 and TRBJ2-1; TRBD2 aligns across 14 bases. The CDR3 totals 18 residues. Germline trimming cut 5 bases from V and 2 bases from J; bases unmatched to any gene: 8. CDR1 is SEHNR, CDR2 FQNEAQ, per germline (reference sequence). CDR3 amino acids: CASSLTSGRAVAYNEQFF. The CDR3 coding sequence is TGTGCCAGCAGCCTGACTAGCGGGAGGGCTGTGGCCTACAATGAGCAGTTCTTC.

This clonotype was seen many times. The chain joins TRBV7-2 to TRBJ2-7; 8 positions agree with TRBD1. This CDR3 has 12 amino acids. The germline gives CDR1 SGHTA, CDR2 FQGNSA. The J segment lost 7 bases and the V segment lost 5 bases, leaving 4 bases of the junction unmatched. The CDR3 reads CASSLDRGEQYF. In DNA, the CDR3 is TGTGCCAGCAGCCTCGACAGGGGTGAGCAGTACTTC. Variable domain in full (rest from reference TRBV7-2 and TRBJ2-7): GAGVSQSPSNKVTEKGKDVELRCDPISGHTALYWYRQSLGQGLEFLIYFQGNSAPDKSGLPSDRFSAERTGGSVSTLTIQRTQQEDSAVYLCASSLDRGEQYFGPGTRLTVT.

This clonotype was observed many times. The CDR3 sequence is CASSAILDAGRETQYF. Here the CDR3 DNA reads TGTGCCAGCAGTGCGATCCTGGACGCCGGGCGAGAGACCCAGTACTTC. The V gene is TRBV27, the J gene TRBJ2-5; D is undetermined. The CDR3 is made up of 16 amino acids. V lost 5 bases, J lost 4 bases, and 20 bases lay in between. Germline CDR1 reads MNHEY; CDR2 reads SMNVEV (reference sequence).

This clonotype was found many times. The genes are TRBV5-4 and TRBJ2-2; D is unclear. V shed 1 base and J shed 7 bases, with 5 bases lying between them. Per the germline V gene, CDR1 is SGHNT and CDR2 is YYREEE (reference sequence). The CDR3 extends over 12 amino acids. This CDR3 reads CASSLSVGELFF. CDR3 DNA sequence: TGTGCCAGCAGCTTGTCGGTCGGGGAGCTGTTTTTT.

The gene calls are TRBV11-2 and TRBJ2-3, with TRBD1 as a possible D gene (6 bases). V was pared by 5 bases and J by 1 base, with 16 bases between. The length of the CDR3 is 16 residues. Germline V lookup: CDR1 SGHAT, CDR2 FQNNGV. In nucleotides, the CDR3 is TGTGCCAGCAGCCGCAGGGGTATAGGGCGCACAGATACGCAGTATTTT. It codes for CASSRRGIGRTDTQYF. The full variable domain, in which reference TRBV11-2 and TRBJ2-3 provide the parts outside the CDR3, is EAGVAQSPRYKIIEKRQSVAFWCNPISGHATLYWYQQILGQGPKLLIQFQNNGVVDDSQLPKDRFSAERLKGVDSTLKIQPAKLEDSAVYLCASSRRGIGRTDTQYFGPGTRLTVL.

Regarding this clonotype: A single base separates this from a much larger clone, so it may be a read error. The rearrangement joins TRBV6-2 or TRBV6-3 to TRBJ2-5; possibly TRBD1 or TRBD2 for D (5 bases each). Germline V gene lookup returns CDR1 MNHEY and CDR2 SVGEGT. The CDR3 is made up of 11 amino acids. V dropped 10 bases and J dropped 7 bases, with 13 bases sitting between them. The CDR3 DNA reads TGTGCCACGGGACCCTCGGGGACCCAGTACTTC. This sequence encodes CATGPSGTQYF.

In its sample, this clonotype was seen many times. The rearrangement joins TRBV20-1 to TRBJ2-4; 7 bases line up with TRBD1. This CDR3 spans 13 amino acids. Germline values: CDR1 DFQATT, CDR2 SNEGSKA (reference sequence). V dropped 5 bases and J dropped 11; count of bases not matched to a gene: 12. The CDR3 here is CSAPELTGRLQYF. CDR3 in DNA: TGCAGTGCTCCGGAATTGACAGGGCGCCTTCAGTACTTC.

This clonotype was recorded a few times. The V and J genes are TRBV19 and TRBJ2-7; no firm D call. V lost 1 base, J lost 1 base, and 8 bases lay in between. The CDR3 covers 14 residues. Per the germline V gene, CDR1 is LNHDA and CDR2 is SQIVND (reference sequence). DNA for the CDR3: TGTGCCAGTAGTATAGGGTACGGTTCCTACGAGCAGTACTTC. As protein: CASSIGYGSYEQYF.

This clonotype has a handful of counts. The chain employs TRBV9 and TRBJ2-7; 7 nucleotides match TRBD2. V shed 3 bases and J 1 base; nucleotides not matched to a gene: 4. The length of the CDR3 is 14 residues. Germline V gene data show CDR1 as SGDLS and CDR2 as YYNGEE. For the CDR3, the DNA is TGTGCCAGCAGCGGAGGGACTACTTCCTACGAGCAGTACTTC. It encodes CASSGGTTSYEQYF.

This clonotype was counted many times. The chain has TRBV12-3 or TRBV12-4 and TRBJ2-2; D ambiguous. The CDR3 loop spans 20 amino acids. The V end lost 2 bases, the J end lost 3 bases, and 25 bases lay between the germline ends. The CDR3 coding sequence is TGTGCCAGCAGTTTAACAGACGGACCGGCCGCATTTTCTGACACCGGGGAGCTGTTTTTT. Its protein product is CASSLTDGPAAFSDTGELFF.

This clonotype was found many times. For the CDR3, the DNA is TGTGCCAGCAGCCCGACAGGGGCCCTTTCCTTCGACGAGCAGTACTTC. It specifies CASSPTGALSFDEQYF. The chain joins TRBV12-3 or TRBV12-4 to TRBJ2-7; TRBD1 agrees at 8 bases. Losses at the gene ends were 6 bases for V and 5 bases for J; bases not matched to a gene: 15. The CDR3 has 16 residues.

In its sample, this clonotype was seen a few times. J is TRBJ1-2 and V is TRBV6-4; TRBD1 aligns across 8 bases. The CDR3 is made up of 14 amino acids. CDR1 MRHNA and CDR2 SNTAGT come from the germline V gene. Germline trimming cut 0 bases from V and 4 bases from J; bases unmatched to any gene: 1. DNA for the CDR3: TGTGCCAGCAGTGACTCGACAGGGGTCTATGGCTACACCTTC. Protein: CASSDSTGVYGYTF.